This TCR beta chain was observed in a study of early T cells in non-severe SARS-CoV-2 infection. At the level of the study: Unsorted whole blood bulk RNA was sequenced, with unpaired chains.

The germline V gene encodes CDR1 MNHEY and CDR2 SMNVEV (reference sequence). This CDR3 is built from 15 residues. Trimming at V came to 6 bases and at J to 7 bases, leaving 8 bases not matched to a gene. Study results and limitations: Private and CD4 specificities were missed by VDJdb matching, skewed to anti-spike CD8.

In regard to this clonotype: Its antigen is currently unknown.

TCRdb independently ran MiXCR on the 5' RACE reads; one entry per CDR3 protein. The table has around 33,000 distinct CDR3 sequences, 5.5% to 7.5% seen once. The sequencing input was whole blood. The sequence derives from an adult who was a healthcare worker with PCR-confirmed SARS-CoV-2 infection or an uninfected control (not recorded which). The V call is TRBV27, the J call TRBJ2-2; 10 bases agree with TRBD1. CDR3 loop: CASSLRQGAVGELFF. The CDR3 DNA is TGTGCCAGCAGCCTCCGACAGGGGGCCGTCGGGGAGCTGTTTTTT.